The next 21 T cell receptor beta chains were all read from a single sample in a study of OX40 agonist ivuxolimab in advanced cancers. Only in-frame clones appear in the TCRdb table, and some are missing; sequencing was by immunoSEQ multiplex PCR. The table records some 83,000 clones, approximately 86% of them present only once. Sample: CD4+ or CD8+ T cells sorted from blood, taken in a trial of the OX40 agonist ivuxolimab. Receptors were obtained from an adult with an advanced solid tumor such as melanoma, head and neck, liver or kidney cancer.

This chain connects TRBV7-8 to TRBJ1-1; D remains unclear. CDR1 and CDR2 from the germline V gene are SGHVS and FQNEAQ. Trimming shortened V by 0 bases and J by 6 bases, and 8 bases separated the two germline ends. The CDR3 consists of 13 residues. The CDR3 here is CASSLAQGSEAFF. Written as DNA, the CDR3 is TGTGCCAGCAGCTTAGCCCAAGGATCTGAAGCTTTCTTT.

The chain links TRBV30 to TRBJ2-7; tentatively, D is TRBD2 (5 bases). This CDR3 has 12 residues. V was shortened by 4 bases and J by 1 base, with 8 bases between the two germline ends. Germline assignment: CDR1 GTSNPN and CDR2 SVGIG (reference sequence). CDR3 DNA: TGTGCCTGGACCTCGGGATCCTACGAGCAGTACTTC. It codes for CAWTSGSYEQYF.

CDR3 residues: CASSIAKYGYTF. As DNA, the CDR3 is TGTGCCAGTAGTATTGCCAAGTATGGCTACACCTTC. This chain joins TRBV19 and TRBJ1-2, with no clear D. Germline CDR1 LNHDA, CDR2 SQIVND (reference sequence). V was trimmed by 3 bases and J by 5 bases, leaving 7 bases between them. The CDR3 loop spans 12 amino acids. The variable domain in full, with the rest retrieved from reference TRBV19 and TRBJ1-2, is DGGITQSPKYLFRKEGQNVTLSCEQNLNHDAMYWYRQDPGQGLRLIYYSQIVNDFQKGDIAEGYSVSREKKESFPLTVTSAQKNPTAFYLCASSIAKYGYTFGSGTRLTVV.

This clone is a singleton in its sample. V and J are TRBV7-2 and TRBJ2-3; 8 nucleotides line up with TRBD2. The CDR3 loop spans 15 amino acids. Looked up from germline, CDR1 is SGHTA and CDR2 is FQGNSA. Trimming took 3 bases from V and 4 from J; bases not matched to a gene: 6. The CDR3 nucleotides are TGTGCCAGCAGCTTCGCGGGGGGCCCTGCAGATACGCAGTATTTT. It translates to CASSFAGGPADTQYF.

In regard to this clone: Germline is not matched at one junction end, which may reflect a read error. The rearrangement joins TRBV5-1 to TRBJ2-5; D may be TRBD2 (6 bases). Germline V CDR1 and CDR2: SGHRS, YFSETQ. This CDR3 has 13 amino acids. CDR3 amino acids: CASSPRRGETQYF. CDR3 nucleotide sequence: TGTGCCAGCAGCCCCCGGCGGGGAGAGACCCAGTACTTC.

The chain uses TRBV5-4 and TRBJ1-1; unclear D gene. The V gene lost 0 bases and the J gene lost 0 bases, with 6 bases spanning the gap. CDR3 length: 14 residues. The germline V gene has CDR1 SGHNT and CDR2 YYREEE (reference sequence). As DNA, the CDR3 is TGTGCCAGCAGCTTGGGGCCGGTGAACACTGAAGCTTTCTTT. As protein: CASSLGPVNTEAFF.

The V call is TRBV19, the J call TRBJ1-5; no clear D. The CDR3 totals 12 residues. Germline V CDR1 and CDR2: LNHDA, SQIVND (reference sequence). Trimming cost V 5 bases and J 7 bases, with 9 bases left between them. CDR3 nucleotide sequence: TGTGCCAGTAGTTTCTTGGGGCAGCCCCAGCATTTT. Protein sequence: CASSFLGQPQHF.

V and J are TRBV4-2 and TRBJ1-4; 10 bases align to TRBD1. The CDR3 is 16 amino acids. The junction had 7 bases not matched to a gene; V was cut back by 4 bases and J by 5 bases. Germline CDR1 LGHNA, CDR2 YNFKEQ. The CDR3 protein is CASSRGGTGANEKLFF. The CDR3 DNA reads as TGTGCCAGCAGCCGGGGGGGGACAGGGGCCAATGAAAAACTGTTTTTT.

The V gene is TRBV6-5, the J gene TRBJ2-7; D perhaps matches TRBD2 (6 bases). This CDR3 region has 15 residues. Trimming pared 6 bases from V and 0 bases from J, leaving 15 bases between. Looked up from germline, CDR1 is MNHEY and CDR2 is SVGAGI. DNA of the CDR3: TGTGCCAGCAGGAGGGACTTTACGAGCTCCTACGAGCAGTACTTC. Protein: CASRRDFTSSYEQYF.

The CDR3 sequence is CASSQDQYSQPQHF. DNA of the CDR3: TGCGCCAGCAGCCAAGATCAGTATAGTCAGCCCCAGCATTTT. The chain employs TRBV4-3 and TRBJ1-5; D gene uncertain. This CDR3 region has 14 residues. Trimming shortened V by 0 bases and J by 6 bases, and 9 bases separated the two germline ends. The germline V gene encodes CDR1 LGHNA and CDR2 YSLEER.

This sequence joins TRBV7-2 and TRBJ1-5; D might be TRBD1 (5 bases). The CDR3 totals 14 residues. Trimming took off 3 bases at V and 6 bases at J, with 12 bases between the two ends. Germline CDR1 SGHTA, CDR2 FQGNSA. The CDR3 DNA follows: TGTGCCAGCAGCTTGTATGGTCAGGGTCAGCCCCAGCATTTT. Its translation is CASSLYGQGQPQHF.

The CDR3 region is CASSLSFRQPQHF. CDR3 DNA: TGTGCCAGCAGTTTATCGTTTCGTCAGCCCCAGCATTTT. The rearrangement joins TRBV27 to TRBJ1-5; unclear D gene. The germline V and J ends were trimmed by 0 bases and 6 bases, with 6 bases remaining between them. This CDR3 is built from 13 residues. Germline CDR1 and CDR2: MNHEY and SMNVEV (reference sequence).

This rearrangement joins TRBV18 to TRBJ2-3; 15 bases line up with TRBD2. V shed 0 bases and J 0 bases; nucleotides not matched to a gene: 16. Germline V gives CDR1 KGHSH, CDR2 LQKENI. This CDR3 has 23 residues. CDR3 residues: CASSPPKPGLAGGPRLSTDTQYF. CDR3 in DNA: TGTGCCAGCTCACCACCGAAACCGGGACTAGCGGGGGGCCCCCGATTAAGCACAGATACGCAGTATTTT.

With respect to this clone: The junction differs from germline at one of its ends, possibly a read error. This rearrangement joins TRBV7-2 to TRBJ2-2; a possible D gene is TRBD2 (6 bases). This CDR3 is built from 12 residues. The germline gives CDR1 SGHTA, CDR2 FQGNSA. DNA for the CDR3: TGTGCCTGCAGACTAGTTCTAGGGGAGCTGTTTTTT. Translating gives CACRLVLGELFF.

CDR3 in amino acids: CASPGGNSGANVLTF. CDR3 DNA: TGTGCCAGTCCCGGGGGAAACTCTGGGGCCAACGTCCTGACTTTC. The gene calls are TRBV6-4 and TRBJ2-6, with D perhaps TRBD2 (6 bases). CDR1 is MRHNA, CDR2 SNTAGT, per germline. The CDR3 contains 15 residues. Trimming left V 9 bases short and J 0 bases short, with 12 bases between.

V gene TRBV30 combines with J gene TRBJ2-5; 7 nucleotides line up with TRBD2. CDR3 length: 13 residues. The V gene end was trimmed by 1 base and the J gene end by 6 bases; junction bases not matched to a gene: 5. Germline V CDR1 and CDR2: GTSNPN, SVGIG (reference sequence). CDR3 DNA: TGTGCCTGGAGTGCCGGACTAGACCAGACCCAGTACTTC. Translating gives CAWSAGLDQTQYF.

The J gene is TRBJ2-2, the V gene TRBV18, with 8 bases aligning to TRBD1. After removal of 0 bases from V and 5 bases from J, the junction contained 5 bases not matched to a gene. CDR3 length equals 16 residues. CDR1 and CDR2 from the germline V gene are KGHSH and LQKENI. The CDR3 here is CASSPPAGGRTGELFF. The CDR3, as DNA: TGTGCCAGCTCACCACCGGCAGGGGGCAGGACCGGGGAGCTGTTTTTT. Combining the CDR3 with reference TRBV18 and TRBJ2-2 gives the whole variable domain NAGVMQNPRHLVRRRGQEARLRCSPMKGHSHVYWYRQLPEEGLKFMVYLQKENIIDESGMPKERFSAEFPKEGPSILRIQQVVRGDSAAYFCASSPPAGGRTGELFFGEGSRLTVL.

The V call is TRBV6-5, the J call TRBJ1-2, with 8 positions matching TRBD1. The germline gives CDR1 MNHEY, CDR2 SVGAGI. J was trimmed by 2 bases and V by 5 bases; bases with no gene match: 7. This CDR3 is built from 15 residues. The CDR3 DNA sequence: TGTGCCAGCAGTCGGCCCGGACAGGGAAACTATGGCTACACCTTC. The encoded protein is CASSRPGQGNYGYTF.

The chain links TRBV6-1 to TRBJ2-2; TRBD1 or TRBD2 may be the D gene (5 bases each). Germline V gene lookup returns CDR1 MNHNS and CDR2 SASEGT. This CDR3 is 15 amino acids long. V lost 5 bases and J lost 5, with 15 bases in between. The CDR3 DNA sequence: TGTGCCAGCAGTACCGGGACCATGGGGACCGGGGAGCTGTTTTTT. It specifies CASSTGTMGTGELFF.

This clone was found once. The V gene is TRBV11-2, the J gene TRBJ2-7; D is unresolved. Trimming removed 3 bases from V and 5 bases from J, with 14 bases in between. The CDR3 totals 14 residues. Germline values: CDR1 SGHAT, CDR2 FQNNGV. Here the CDR3 reads CASSFSAPENEQYF. Here the CDR3 DNA reads TGTGCCAGCAGCTTCTCGGCGCCTGAGAACGAGCAGTACTTC.

The V gene is TRBV7-2, the J gene TRBJ1-2; 8 bases are shared with TRBD1. The CDR3 contains 17 residues. Germline V gene data show CDR1 as SGHTA and CDR2 as FQGNSA. Unmatched junction bases numbered 10, after V lost 0 bases and J lost 4 bases. CDR3 sequence (DNA): TGTGCCAGCAGCTTAGCCTCGGGACTTACAGGGGGCTATGGCTACACCTTC. It is translated as CASSLASGLTGGYGYTF.